This T cell receptor (beta chain) derives from a study of resident and recirculating memory T cells in vitiligo. At the level of the study: Samples were epidermis from two lesional and two nonlesional sites, plus PBMCs.

Clones were read by immunoSEQ multiplex PCR, and TCRdb kept only the in-frame ones, dropping some. The sample lists roughly 80,000 clones, around 90% occurring once. Study outcomes and limitations: No unique dominant TCR clone was found in vitiligo lesions. Non-conserved TCRs across sites and patients suggested distinct clones per lesion.

Comment on this clone: The antigen is not known.

In germline, CDR1 is SGHRS, CDR2 YFSETQ. CDR3 length: 14 amino acids. V was pared by 4 bases and J by 2 bases, with 10 bases between. Anyone treated within the previous three months was excluded. The receptor was isolated from a male donor with vitiligo. This chain connects TRBV5-1 to TRBJ1-3; possibly TRBD1 for D (6 bases). Sequencing used blood. The CDR3: CASSPGQPGNTIYF. The CDR3 coding sequence is TGCGCCAGCAGCCCCGGACAGCCTGGAAACACCATATATTTT.